The clone carrying this TCR beta chain was detected many times. The antigen remains unidentified. CDR3 length: 11 amino acids. V lost 0 bases and J lost 6, with 4 bases in between. Germline CDR1 DFQATT, CDR2 SNEGSKA (reference sequence). The entry originates in a study of glioma-infiltrating T cells. TCR alpha and beta CDR3 regions were amplified from RNA using iRepertoire nested multiplex PCR. For one-step reverse transcription and amplification, about 90-450 ng of tissue mRNA or PBMC total RNA was used. TCRdb independently ran MiXCR on the multiplex PCR reads; one entry per CDR3 protein. The table records about 200,000 distinct CDR3 sequences, 32% of them present only once. Overall study results and limits: Gliomas, especially low-grade, showed above-expected tissue-blood divergence; non-neoplastic patients showed below. Only very few CDR3 sequences appeared in both tissue and blood.

The J gene is TRBJ2-3, the V gene TRBV20-1; D call uncertain. The sequence was obtained from a human donor with low-grade glioma or glioblastoma, undergoing nonglioma brain surgery, or in good health (not recorded which). Material for sequencing was glioma tissue, nonneoplastic brain tissue, or PBMCs (not recorded which). CDR3 DNA sequence: TGCAGTGCTAGAGAGGGCGATACGCAGTATTTT. Protein product: CSAREGDTQYF.